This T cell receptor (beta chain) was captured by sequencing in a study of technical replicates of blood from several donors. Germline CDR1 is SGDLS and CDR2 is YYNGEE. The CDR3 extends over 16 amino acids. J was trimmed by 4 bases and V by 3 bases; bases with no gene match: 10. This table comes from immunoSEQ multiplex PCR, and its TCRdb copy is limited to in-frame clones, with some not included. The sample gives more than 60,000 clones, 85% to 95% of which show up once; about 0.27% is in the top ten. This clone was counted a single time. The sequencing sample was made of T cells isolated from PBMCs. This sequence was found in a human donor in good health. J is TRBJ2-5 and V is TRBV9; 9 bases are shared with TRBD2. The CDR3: CASSAAGGGAGETQYF. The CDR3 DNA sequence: TGTGCCAGCAGCGCCGCTGGCGGGGGGGCCGGAGAGACCCAGTACTTC.